The 26 T cell receptor beta chains listed next were all sequenced from one sample in a study of cytomegalovirus exposure and HLA in healthy donors. Vbeta (60) and Jbeta (13) primers were used in the PCR. Here immunoSEQ multiplex PCR was the method, and the copy in TCRdb shows in-frame clones only, minus some. The table shows about 120,000 clones, with less than 20% occurring only once. The sequenced material came from PBMCs. These receptors originate from a woman aged 18-30 years in good health and CMV-seronegative.

The sample holds a few counts of this clone. This rearrangement joins TRBV28 to TRBJ1-2; TRBD1 might be the D (5 bases). V was shortened by 5 bases and J by 8 bases, with 18 bases between the two germline ends. Germline V gene sequence: CDR1 MDHEN, CDR2 SYDVKM. This CDR3 region has 14 residues. CDR3 DNA: TGTGCCAGCAGTCAAGGGGTCCGTCATGGGGGCTACACCTTC. Its protein is CASSQGVRHGGYTF.

V and J are TRBV7-2 and TRBJ1-6; 9 nucleotides match TRBD1. CDR3 length equals 14 residues. The germline gives CDR1 SGHTA, CDR2 FQGNSA. V dropped 5 bases and J dropped 11; count of bases not matched to a gene: 7. As DNA, the CDR3 is TGTGCCAGCAGCACTGGACAGGGGCGGACACCCCTCCACTTT. Translation gives CASSTGQGRTPLHF.

The V gene is TRBV27, the J gene TRBJ1-2; D uncertain. V lost 0 bases and J lost 0, with 2 bases in between. This CDR3 contains 13 residues. Germline CDR1 MNHEY, CDR2 SMNVEV (reference sequence). CDR3 coding DNA: TGTGCCAGCAGTTTATCCACTAACTATGGCTACACCTTC. Translated, it gives CASSLSTNYGYTF.

This chain connects TRBV6-1 to TRBJ2-5; perhaps TRBD2 as D (5 bases). The CDR3 runs to 14 residues. Germline lookup yields CDR1 MNHNS and CDR2 SASEGT. V shed 7 bases and J shed 2 bases, with 14 bases lying between them. The CDR3 region has the DNA TGTGCCAGCACCCTGAGGGCTAGACAAGAGACCCAGTACTTC. Translation: CASTLRARQETQYF.

This clone was counted between two and nine times. This rearrangement joins TRBV6-5 to TRBJ2-5, with D possibly TRBD2 on 5 matching bases. With 0 bases removed from V and 8 bases from J, the gap between germline ends came to 16 bases. The CDR3 sequence is 15 residues long. CDR1 is MNHEY, CDR2 SVGAGI, per germline. Here the CDR3 DNA reads TGTGCCAGCAGTTACTCTGGAGGCCTCTCAAACACCCAGTACTTC. It is translated as CASSYSGGLSNTQYF.

The genes are TRBV2 and TRBJ1-2; 10 bases agree with TRBD1. The germline V gene has CDR1 SNHLY and CDR2 FYNNEI. V lost 6 bases to trimming and J lost 8 bases; unmatched junction nucleotides: 6. The CDR3 length is 13 residues. CDR3: CASSQTGGKGYTF. The CDR3 region has the DNA TGTGCCAGCAGCCAGACAGGGGGCAAAGGCTACACCTTC.

This clone was recorded a few times. The rearrangement links TRBV9 to TRBJ2-7; unclear D gene. Trimming stripped 2 bases from V and 4 bases from J, with 13 bases between. Germline values: CDR1 SGDLS, CDR2 YYNGEE. This CDR3 is 14 amino acids long. The CDR3 coding sequence is TGTGCCAGCAGCGTTTTATCCACGGGTTACGAGCAGTACTTC. Translation: CASSVLSTGYEQYF.

This clone has just a few counts. The rearrangement joins TRBV30 to TRBJ1-6, with TRBD1 as a possible D gene (5 bases). Between the trimmed V and J ends, which lost 2 bases and 10 bases, there was a span of 15 bases. Germline V lookup: CDR1 GTSNPN, CDR2 SVGIG (reference sequence). This CDR3 spans 14 amino acids. CDR3 amino acids: CAWSPRGEISPLHF. The CDR3 DNA reads as TGTGCCTGGAGTCCCCGGGGGGAGATATCACCCCTCCACTTT.

The chain recombines TRBV4-1 with TRBJ2-5, with TRBD2 matching over 8 bases. The V gene's germline CDR1 is MGHRA and CDR2 YSYEKL. Trimming at V came to 1 base and at J to 2 bases, leaving 0 bases not matched to a gene. This CDR3 region has 14 residues. The CDR3 sequence: CASSQGLAQETQYF. The DNA for the CDR3 is TGCGCCAGCAGCCAAGGACTAGCGCAAGAGACCCAGTACTTC.

The rearrangement joins TRBV19 to TRBJ1-4; D is unclear. From germline, CDR1 is LNHDA and CDR2 SQIVND (reference sequence). The CDR3 spans 14 residues. V lost 6 bases to trimming and J lost 2 bases, with 10 bases between them. The CDR3 sequence: CASREELTNEKLFF. The CDR3 nucleotides read TGTGCCAGTAGAGAGGAACTTACTAATGAAAAACTGTTTTTT.

This chain connects TRBV2 to TRBJ2-5, with D possibly being TRBD1 (6 bases). Trimming removed 6 bases at V and 5 bases at J, with 13 bases between. The CDR3 sequence is 13 residues long. Germline V CDR1 and CDR2: SNHLY, FYNNEI. DNA of the CDR3: TGTGCCAGCAGCACAGGGTCCCGGGAGACCCAGTACTTC. The encoded protein is CASSTGSRETQYF. The full variable domain, completed using reference TRBV2 and TRBJ2-5, is EPEVTQTPSHQVTQMGQEVILRCVPISNHLYFYWYRQILGQKVEFLVSFYNNEISEKSEIFDDQFSVERPDGSNFTLKIRSTKLEDSAMYFCASSTGSRETQYFGPGTRLLVL.

A few counts support this clone. The chain carries TRBV27 and TRBJ2-1, with no clear D. Germline loops: CDR1 MNHEY, CDR2 SMNVEV (reference sequence). This CDR3 is 13 amino acids long. Trimming took off 2 bases at V and 10 bases at J, with 12 bases between the two ends. CDR3 DNA: TGTGCCAGCAGTTTAAACCCCGTTAGAGAGCAGTTCTTC. Translated, it gives CASSLNPVREQFF.

Points on this clone: At one boundary the junction diverges from the germline segment, which might be a read error. V gene TRBV7-7 combines with J gene TRBJ2-2, with a tentative D call TRBD2 (5 bases). This CDR3 has 18 residues. The V gene's germline CDR1 is SSHAT and CDR2 FNYEAQ (reference sequence). CDR3 bases: TGTGCTAGCAGCCCCCTCCCCCGGACTTCCGCGAACACCGGGGAGCTGTTTTTT. It encodes CASSPLPRTSANTGELFF. Full variable domain (remainder filled in from reference TRBV7-7 and TRBJ2-2): GAGVSQSPRYKVTKRGQDVTLRCDPISSHATLYWYQQALGQGPEFLTYFNYEAQPDKSGLPSDRFSAERPEGSISTLTIQRTEQRDSAMYRCASSPLPRTSANTGELFFGEGSRLTVL.

This chain uses TRBV6-1 with TRBJ1-6; TRBD1 matches at 8 bases. The CDR3 runs to 15 residues. V gave up 2 bases and J gave up 10 bases; unmatched junction bases: 7. Germline assignment: CDR1 MNHNS and CDR2 SASEGT. The CDR3 DNA is TGTGCCAGCAGTGAATATAGGGACAGGAGCTCACCCCTCCACTTT. It specifies CASSEYRDRSSPLHF.

This clone was detected only a few times. The V call is TRBV15, the J call TRBJ1-2, with TRBD1 matching over 7 bases. There are 15 residues in the CDR3. Germline loops: CDR1 LNHNV, CDR2 YYDKDF (reference sequence). With V trimmed by 5 bases and J by 8 bases, 14 bases remained unmatched. The CDR3 bases are TGTGCCACCAGCGGCGACAGGGTAGCCTCGGGGGGCTACACCTTC. It yields the protein CATSGDRVASGGYTF.

This clone was seen only a few times. V gene TRBV7-6 combines with J gene TRBJ1-6; 9 positions match TRBD1. The ends lost 5 bases at V and 7 bases at J; junction bases unmatched: 6. Germline V CDR1 and CDR2: SGHVS, FNYEAQ. The CDR3 contains 15 residues. The CDR3 DNA reads as TGTGCCAGCAGCGTTTCCGGGACAGGGAATTCACCCCTCCACTTT. Amino acids: CASSVSGTGNSPLHF.

CDR3 nucleotide sequence: TGCGCCAGCAGCGGGGACAACCAAGAGACCCAGTACTTC. Encoded protein: CASSGDNQETQYF. The V gene is TRBV5-1, the J gene TRBJ2-5, with D possibly being TRBD1 (6 bases). The CDR3 has 13 amino acids. The ends were cut back, 4 bases at V and 0 bases at J, with 7 bases in the middle. The V gene's germline CDR1 is SGHRS and CDR2 YFSETQ.

There are a few counts of this clone. This chain connects TRBV30 to TRBJ2-2; 8 bases match TRBD2. The CDR3 has 15 amino acids. J gave up 6 bases and V 4 bases, and 10 bases lay outside the gene matches. CDR1 and CDR2 from the germline V gene are GTSNPN and SVGIG (reference sequence). CDR3: CAWTPGLVGPGELFF. The CDR3 DNA sequence: TGTGCCTGGACCCCGGGACTAGTGGGCCCCGGGGAGCTGTTTTTT.

The genes are TRBV7-9 and TRBJ1-1; TRBD1 matches at 7 bases. Germline-derived CDR1 and CDR2 are SEHNR and FQNEAQ (reference sequence). The CDR3 is made up of 11 amino acids. Trimming at V came to 5 bases and at J to 11 bases, leaving 5 bases not matched to a gene. CDR3 coding DNA: TGTGCCAGCAGCCCAGGGGGTAGGGCTTTCTTT. Protein product: CASSPGGRAFF. The whole variable domain, remainder taken from reference TRBV7-9 and TRBJ1-1, is DTGVSQNPRHKITKRGQNVTFRCDPISEHNRLYWYRQTLGQGPEFLTYFQNEAQLEKSRLLSDRFSAERPKGSFSTLEIQRTEQGDSAMYLCASSPGGRAFFGQGTRLTVV.

This clone was detected a few times. The CDR3 sequence is CASSPPQRGARSGELFF. The CDR3 coding sequence is TGTGCCAGCAGCCCACCTCAGCGGGGGGCTAGGAGCGGGGAGCTGTTTTTT. V gene TRBV27 combines with J gene TRBJ2-2, with TRBD2 identical over 9 bases. The CDR3 spans 17 residues. CDR1 and CDR2 from the germline V gene are MNHEY and SMNVEV (reference sequence). J gave up 7 bases and V 6 bases, and 15 bases lay outside the gene matches.

This chain links TRBV5-1 with TRBJ2-7, with 7 bases identical to TRBD1. Germline loops: CDR1 SGHRS, CDR2 YFSETQ. This CDR3 region has 14 residues. V lost 7 bases and J lost 1; bases outside the gene matches: 8. The CDR3 loop is CASRGARGSYEQYF. DNA for the CDR3: TGCGCCAGCCGCGGTGCCAGGGGGTCCTACGAGCAGTACTTC.

This clone has just a few counts. This chain links TRBV4-1 with TRBJ2-1, with 15 bases lining up with TRBD2. The germline gives CDR1 MGHRA, CDR2 YSYEKL. The V and J ends lost 0 bases and 15 bases, in that order; junction bases with no gene match: 6. The CDR3 is 15 residues long. The CDR3 region is CASSQEGLAGGGPFF. The DNA of the CDR3 is TGCGCCAGCAGCCAAGAGGGACTAGCGGGGGGAGGGCCGTTCTTC.

This clone appeared a few times. This chain links TRBV9 with TRBJ1-1; D gene ambiguous. Germline V lookup: CDR1 SGDLS, CDR2 YYNGEE. The V gene lost 2 bases and the J gene lost 10 bases, with 12 bases spanning the gap. The CDR3 spans 12 residues. Written as DNA, the CDR3 is TGTGCCAGCAGCGTCGGTAGTGGAGGAGCTTTCTTT. Translation gives CASSVGSGGAFF.

The V call is TRBV30, the J call TRBJ2-6; no clear D gene. Trimming removed 1 base from V and 0 bases from J, with 13 bases in between. The length of the CDR3 is 17 residues. Germline CDR1 GTSNPN, CDR2 SVGIG (reference sequence). CDR3 protein: CAWSAQAPRSGANVLTF. For the CDR3, the DNA is TGTGCCTGGAGTGCCCAAGCCCCCCGCTCTGGGGCCAACGTCCTGACTTTC.

The chain recombines TRBV27 with TRBJ1-1, with D possibly TRBD1 on 5 matching bases. The CDR3 has 13 residues. Between the trimmed V and J ends, which lost 0 bases and 4 bases, there was a span of 6 bases. Germline V gives CDR1 MNHEY, CDR2 SMNVEV (reference sequence). CDR3 nucleotides: TGTGCCAGCAGTTTATCCAGGGCCACTGAAGCTTTCTTT. Its protein is CASSLSRATEAFF.

The V and J genes are TRBV13 and TRBJ2-1; D possibly corresponds to TRBD1 (6 bases). V dropped 1 base and J dropped 4 bases, with 11 bases sitting between them. The CDR3 loop spans 15 amino acids. Germline values: CDR1 PRHDT, CDR2 FYEKMQ (reference sequence). The CDR3 bases are TGTGCCAGCAGCTTAGAACAGGGAATATACAATGAGCAGTTCTTC. Its protein is CASSLEQGIYNEQFF.